This entry is about one T cell receptor beta chain. What it recognizes is unknown. V lost 5 bases to trimming and J lost 2 bases, with 17 bases between them. CDR1 SEHNR and CDR2 FQNEAQ come from the germline V gene (reference sequence). This CDR3 contains 16 residues. The entry originates in a study of shared clonotypes between healthy human individuals. Study-wide results and caveats: The study found about 5% of naive CD4 clonotypes shared across a handful of donors.

Naive CD8 populations comprised CD45RO-negative cells positively selected for CCR7, excluding terminally differentiated effector memory CD45RA+ cells. Those who donated were healthy HIV-negative adults, with no recent acute infections or vaccinations reported. TCRdb keeps only in-frame clones here, not all; method: immunoSEQ multiplex PCR. The repertoire holds almost 700,000 clones, with about 91% as singletons. What was sequenced was naive CD8+ T cells sorted from blood. The TCR comes from a man aged 30 to 45 in good health. The V call is TRBV7-9, the J call TRBJ2-3; D remains ambiguous. For the CDR3, the DNA is TGTGCCAGCAGCCCCCCGGCAGGCATCGACACAGATACGCAGTATTTT. Its translation: CASSPPAGIDTDTQYF.